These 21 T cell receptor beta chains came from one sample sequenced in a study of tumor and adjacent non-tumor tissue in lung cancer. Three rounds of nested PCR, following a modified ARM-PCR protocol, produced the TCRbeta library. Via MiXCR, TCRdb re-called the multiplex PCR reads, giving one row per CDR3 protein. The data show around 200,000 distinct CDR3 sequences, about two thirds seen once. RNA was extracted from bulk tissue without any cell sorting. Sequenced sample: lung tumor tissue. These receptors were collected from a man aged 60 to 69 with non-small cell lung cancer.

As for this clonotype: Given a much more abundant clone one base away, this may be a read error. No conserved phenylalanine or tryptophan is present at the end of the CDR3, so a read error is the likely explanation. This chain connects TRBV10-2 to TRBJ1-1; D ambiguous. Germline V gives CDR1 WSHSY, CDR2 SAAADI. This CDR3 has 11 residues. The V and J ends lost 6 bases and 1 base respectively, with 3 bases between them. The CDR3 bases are TGCGCCAGCAGAGGGAACACTGAAGCTTTCGTT. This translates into CASRGNTEAFV.

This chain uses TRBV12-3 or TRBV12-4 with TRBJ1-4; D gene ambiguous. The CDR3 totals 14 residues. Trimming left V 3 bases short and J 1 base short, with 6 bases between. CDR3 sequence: CASSFSVTNEKLFF. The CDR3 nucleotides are TGTGCCAGCAGTTTCAGTGTAACTAATGAAAAACTGTTTTTT.

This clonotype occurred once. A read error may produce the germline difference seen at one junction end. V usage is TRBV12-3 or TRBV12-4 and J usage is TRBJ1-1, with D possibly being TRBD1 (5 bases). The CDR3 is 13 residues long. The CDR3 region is CTSSGDFGSETFF. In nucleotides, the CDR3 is TGTACCAGCAGTGGGGACTTTGGGTCTGAAACTTTCTTT.

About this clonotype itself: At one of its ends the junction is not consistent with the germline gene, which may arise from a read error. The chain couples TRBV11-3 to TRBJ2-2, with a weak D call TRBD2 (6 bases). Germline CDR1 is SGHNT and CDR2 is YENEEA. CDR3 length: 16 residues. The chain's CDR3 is CASNLGGTTITGELFF. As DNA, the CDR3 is TGTGCCAGCAACTTAGGAGGGACCACCATTACTGGGGAGCTGTTTTTT.

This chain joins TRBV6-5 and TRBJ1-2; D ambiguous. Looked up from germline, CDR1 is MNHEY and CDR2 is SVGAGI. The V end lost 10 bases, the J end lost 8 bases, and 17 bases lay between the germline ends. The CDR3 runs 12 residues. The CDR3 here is CATLGQNEGYTF. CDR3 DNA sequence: TGTGCCACCCTCGGGCAGAATGAAGGCTACACCTTC.

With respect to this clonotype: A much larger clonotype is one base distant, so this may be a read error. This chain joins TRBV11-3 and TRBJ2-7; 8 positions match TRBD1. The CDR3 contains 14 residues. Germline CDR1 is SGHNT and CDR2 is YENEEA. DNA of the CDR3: TGTGTCAGCACCTGGGACAGGTGGTCCTACGAGCAGTACTTC. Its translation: CVSTWDRWSYEQYF.

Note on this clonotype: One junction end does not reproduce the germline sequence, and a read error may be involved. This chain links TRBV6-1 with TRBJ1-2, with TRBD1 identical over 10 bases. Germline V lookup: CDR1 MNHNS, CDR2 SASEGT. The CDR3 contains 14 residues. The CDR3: CPSSGQGDTYGYTF. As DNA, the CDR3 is TGTCCCAGCTCTGGACAGGGGGACACCTATGGCTACACCTTC.

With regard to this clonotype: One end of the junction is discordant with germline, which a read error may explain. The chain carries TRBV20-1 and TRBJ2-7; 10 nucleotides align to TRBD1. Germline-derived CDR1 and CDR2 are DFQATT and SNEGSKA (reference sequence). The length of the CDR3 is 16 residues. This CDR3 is CSAGDRVTGQGHEQYF. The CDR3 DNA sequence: TGCAGTGCTGGAGATCGGGTAACGGGACAGGGGCACGAGCAGTACTTC.

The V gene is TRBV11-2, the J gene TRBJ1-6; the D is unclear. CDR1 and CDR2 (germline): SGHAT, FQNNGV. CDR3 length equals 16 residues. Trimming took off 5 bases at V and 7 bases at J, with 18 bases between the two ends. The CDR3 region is CASSPNAWPVNSPLHF. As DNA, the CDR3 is TGTGCCAGCAGCCCAAATGCTTGGCCTGTGAATTCACCCCTCCACTTT.

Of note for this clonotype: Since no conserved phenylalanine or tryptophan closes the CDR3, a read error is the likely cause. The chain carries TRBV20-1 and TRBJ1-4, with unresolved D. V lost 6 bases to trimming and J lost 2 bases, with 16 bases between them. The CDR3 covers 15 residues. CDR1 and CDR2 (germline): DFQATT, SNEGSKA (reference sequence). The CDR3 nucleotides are TGCAGTGCCACCGCCATGATAGGGACTAATGAAAAACTGTTTTAT. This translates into CSATAMIGTNEKLFY.

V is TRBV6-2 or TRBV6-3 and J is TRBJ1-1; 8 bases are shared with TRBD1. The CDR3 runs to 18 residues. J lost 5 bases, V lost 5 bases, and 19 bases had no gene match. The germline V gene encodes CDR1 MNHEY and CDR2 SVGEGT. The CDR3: CASSQDPRRQGPRTEAFF. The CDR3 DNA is TGTGCCAGCAGTCAAGACCCCCGAAGACAGGGGCCTAGGACTGAAGCTTTCTTT.

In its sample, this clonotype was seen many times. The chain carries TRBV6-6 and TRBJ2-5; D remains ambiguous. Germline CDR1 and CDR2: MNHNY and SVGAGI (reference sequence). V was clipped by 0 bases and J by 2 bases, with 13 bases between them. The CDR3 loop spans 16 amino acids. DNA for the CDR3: TGTGCCAGCAGTTACTCCGGCCGCATGGCACAAGAGACCCAGTACTTC. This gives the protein CASSYSGRMAQETQYF.

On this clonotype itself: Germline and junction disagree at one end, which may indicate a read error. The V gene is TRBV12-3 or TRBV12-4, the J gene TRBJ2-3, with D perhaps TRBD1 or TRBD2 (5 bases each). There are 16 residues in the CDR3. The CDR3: CVSSPYRLAQGDTQYF. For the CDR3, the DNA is TGTGTCAGCAGTCCCTACCGGCTAGCCCAGGGAGATACACAGTATTTT.

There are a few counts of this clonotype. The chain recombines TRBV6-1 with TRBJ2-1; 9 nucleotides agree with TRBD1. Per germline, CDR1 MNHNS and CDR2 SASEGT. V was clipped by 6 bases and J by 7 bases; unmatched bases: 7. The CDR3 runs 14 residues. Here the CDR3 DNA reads TGTGCCAGCAGACCTACAGGGGGCTCAAATGAGCAGTTCTTC. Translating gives CASRPTGGSNEQFF.

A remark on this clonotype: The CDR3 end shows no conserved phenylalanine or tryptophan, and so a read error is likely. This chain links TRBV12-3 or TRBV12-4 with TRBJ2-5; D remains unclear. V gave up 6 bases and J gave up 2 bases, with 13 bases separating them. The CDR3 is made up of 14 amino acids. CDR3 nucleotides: TGTGCCAGCAGCCTCCCAATCACACAAGAGACCCAGTACTTA. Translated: CASSLPITQETQYL.

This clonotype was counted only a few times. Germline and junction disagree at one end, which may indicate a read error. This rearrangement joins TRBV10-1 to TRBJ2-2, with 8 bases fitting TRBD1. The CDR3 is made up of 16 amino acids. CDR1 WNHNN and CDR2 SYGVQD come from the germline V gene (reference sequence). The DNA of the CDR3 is TGTGCCAGCAGTGCTACCGGGACAGGGAACACCGGGGAGCTGTTTTTT. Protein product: CASSATGTGNTGELFF.

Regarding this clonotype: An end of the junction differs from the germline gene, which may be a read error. The CDR3 sequence is CSLTGDAQPQHF. The CDR3 bases are TGCAGTCTTACCGGGGACGCTCAGCCCCAGCATTTC. The chain is built from TRBV20-1 and TRBJ1-5; D may be TRBD1 (5 bases). The CDR3 totals 12 residues. Germline loops: CDR1 DFQATT, CDR2 SNEGSKA (reference sequence).

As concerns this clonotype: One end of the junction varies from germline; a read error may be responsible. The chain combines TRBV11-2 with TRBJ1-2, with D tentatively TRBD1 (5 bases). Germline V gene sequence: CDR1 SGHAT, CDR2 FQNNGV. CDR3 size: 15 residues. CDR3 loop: CASSLAGTGNYDYTF. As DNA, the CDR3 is TGTGCCAGCAGCTTAGCAGGAACAGGAAACTATGACTACACCTTC.

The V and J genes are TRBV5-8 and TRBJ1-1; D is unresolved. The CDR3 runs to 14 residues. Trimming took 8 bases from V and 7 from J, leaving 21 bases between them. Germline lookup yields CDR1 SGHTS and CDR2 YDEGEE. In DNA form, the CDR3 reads TGTGCCAGTACCCCAAGGACCTTCCGGCTTGAAGCTTTCTTT. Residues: CASTPRTFRLEAFF.

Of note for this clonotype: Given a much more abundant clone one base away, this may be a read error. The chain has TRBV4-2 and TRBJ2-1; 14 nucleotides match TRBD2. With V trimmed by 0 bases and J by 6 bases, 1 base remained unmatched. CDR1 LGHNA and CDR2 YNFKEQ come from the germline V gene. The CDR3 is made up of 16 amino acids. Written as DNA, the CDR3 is TGTGCCAGCAGCCAAGAGGGGACTAGCGGGAGCAATGAGCAGTTCTTC. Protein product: CASSQEGTSGSNEQFF.

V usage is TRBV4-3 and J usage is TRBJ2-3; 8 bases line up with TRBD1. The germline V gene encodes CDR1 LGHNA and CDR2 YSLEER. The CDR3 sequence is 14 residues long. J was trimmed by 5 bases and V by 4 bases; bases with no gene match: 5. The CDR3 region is CASSRTGNIDTQYF. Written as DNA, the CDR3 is TGCGCCAGCAGCCGGACAGGGAACATAGATACGCAGTATTTT.